This T cell receptor beta chain was captured in a study of cytomegalovirus exposure and HLA in healthy donors. Both 60 Vbeta primers and 13 Jbeta primers went into the PCR. TCRdb's table, derived via immunoSEQ multiplex PCR, lists solely in-frame clones and lacks some. The sample has about 150,000 clones; around four fifths are singletons. Germline loops: CDR1 SGDLS, CDR2 YYNGEE. V was shortened by 0 bases and J by 5 bases, with 11 bases between the two germline ends. This CDR3 is 15 amino acids long. The chain is built from TRBV9 and TRBJ2-2; tentatively, D is TRBD2 (5 bases). The source of this sequence is a girl aged 5 to 17 in good health and CMV-seropositive. Material: PBMCs. The CDR3 reads CASSVERARTGELFF. The CDR3 DNA sequence: TGTGCCAGCAGCGTAGAGAGGGCGCGAACCGGGGAGCTGTTTTTT.